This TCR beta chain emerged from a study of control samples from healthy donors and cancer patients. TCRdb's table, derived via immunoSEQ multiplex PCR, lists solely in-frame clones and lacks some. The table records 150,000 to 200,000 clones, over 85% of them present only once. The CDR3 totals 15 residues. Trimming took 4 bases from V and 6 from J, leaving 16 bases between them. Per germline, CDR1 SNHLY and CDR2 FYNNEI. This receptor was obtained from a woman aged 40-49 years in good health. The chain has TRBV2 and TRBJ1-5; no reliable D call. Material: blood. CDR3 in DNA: TGTGCCAGCAGTGGCGTTCCGGGGATAAGTCAGCCCCAGCATTTT. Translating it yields CASSGVPGISQPQHF.